This passage covers 28 T cell receptor beta chains from one sample sequenced in a study of response to subunit inactivated influenza vaccine. TCRdb used MiXCR to reprocess the RT-PCR reads, holding one entry per CDR3 protein. The top ten hold 7.6% of the sample, which has hundreds of thousands of distinct CDR3 sequences, roughly 15% seen once. The sequencing here drew on PBMCs from blood, taken 14 to 15 days before vaccination. The receptors here all came from a middle-aged man who received an inactivated influenza vaccine.

This chain joins TRBV20-1 and TRBJ2-5; 10 positions agree with TRBD2. Germline V lookup: CDR1 DFQATT, CDR2 SNEGSKA (reference sequence). V trimming: 0 bases; J trimming: 5 bases; junction bases outside the gene matches: 6. The CDR3 extends over 15 amino acids. The CDR3 is CSAREGTSVGETQYF. The CDR3 nucleotides are TGCAGTGCTAGAGAAGGGACTAGCGTAGGTGAGACCCAGTACTTC.

In this sample, this clonotype turned up a few times. V usage is TRBV19 and J usage is TRBJ2-5; TRBD2 aligns across 7 bases. The V and J ends lost 4 bases and 2 bases, in that order; junction bases with no gene match: 4. The CDR3 has 14 amino acids. The germline CDR1 and CDR2 sequences are LNHDA and SQIVND (reference sequence). The CDR3 DNA sequence: TGTGCCAGTAGTAATCTAGCGGCTCAAGAGACCCAGTACTTC. Residues: CASSNLAAQETQYF.

The table lists this clonotype with many counts. This sequence joins TRBV4-1 and TRBJ1-1, with D tentatively TRBD1 (5 bases). This CDR3 contains 14 residues. CDR1 is MGHRA and CDR2 is YSYEKL in the germline V gene. Trimming pared 9 bases from V and 0 bases from J, leaving 14 bases between. CDR3 residues: CASRQSAMNTEAFF. DNA for the CDR3: TGCGCCAGTAGACAGAGCGCGATGAACACTGAAGCTTTCTTT.

This clonotype was observed a few times. V usage is TRBV27 and J usage is TRBJ2-6; D possibly corresponds to TRBD1 (6 bases). Germline CDR1 is MNHEY and CDR2 is SMNVEV (reference sequence). CDR3 length: 18 residues. V was shortened by 4 bases and J by 0 bases, with 16 bases between the two germline ends. The CDR3 sequence: CASSSPRTVPSGANVLTF. CDR3 bases: TGTGCCAGCAGTTCCCCCCGGACAGTCCCCTCTGGGGCCAACGTCCTGACTTTC.

This clonotype has more than one count but fewer than ten. This sequence joins TRBV28 and TRBJ2-7; 10 bases match TRBD2. V was clipped by 5 bases and J by 4 bases; unmatched bases: 8. Germline V lookup: CDR1 MDHEN, CDR2 SYDVKM. This CDR3 contains 15 residues. The CDR3 protein is CASSQQRGGLYEQYF. The CDR3 DNA is TGTGCCAGCAGTCAGCAGCGGGGGGGGTTGTACGAGCAGTACTTC.

This clonotype was found many times. The V and J genes are TRBV5-1 and TRBJ1-5; D call uncertain. The germline CDR1 and CDR2 sequences are SGHRS and YFSETQ. V was cut by 0 bases and J by 2 bases, with 3 bases left in between. This CDR3 has 13 amino acids. CDR3 region: CASSLDGNQPQHF. In DNA, the CDR3 is TGCGCCAGCAGCTTGGACGGCAATCAGCCCCAGCATTTT.

The chain carries TRBV4-1 and TRBJ2-6; D is ambiguous. Looked up from germline, CDR1 is MGHRA and CDR2 is YSYEKL. The CDR3 has 15 amino acids. Trimming took 4 bases from V and 4 from J, leaving 11 bases between them. CDR3 loop: CASSPSGSGANVLTF. DNA of the CDR3: TGCGCCAGCAGCCCCTCGGGTTCCGGGGCCAACGTCCTGACTTTC.

There are a few counts of this clonotype. This sequence joins TRBV3-1 and TRBJ2-7; 12 bases fit TRBD2. Germline assignment: CDR1 LGHDT and CDR2 YNNKEL (reference sequence). V gave up 2 bases and J gave up 4 bases; unmatched junction bases: 3. There are 15 residues in the CDR3. This CDR3 reads CASSQSSGRGYEQYF. The DNA for the CDR3 is TGTGCCAGCAGCCAATCTAGCGGGAGGGGATACGAGCAGTACTTC.

Ten or more counts support this clonotype. This sequence joins TRBV12-3 or TRBV12-4 and TRBJ2-5; the D gene is possibly TRBD1 (6 bases). This CDR3 region has 17 residues. V dropped 1 base and J dropped 1 base, with 16 bases sitting between them. This chain's CDR3 is CASSLGDTIRAQETQYF. The CDR3 region has the DNA TGTGCCAGCAGTTTAGGGGACACCATTAGGGCCCAAGAGACCCAGTACTTC.

This clonotype was seen a handful of times. The chain combines TRBV12-3 or TRBV12-4 with TRBJ2-1; the match to TRBD2 covers 10 bases. CDR3 size: 18 residues. Germline trimming cut 7 bases from V and 8 bases from J; bases unmatched to any gene: 20. The chain's CDR3 is CASTQEGFGGLASYEQFF. The DNA of the CDR3 is TGTGCCAGCACCCAGGAGGGATTCGGGGGACTAGCGTCTTATGAGCAGTTCTTC.

V is TRBV6-1 and J is TRBJ1-2; D is uncertain. CDR3 length equals 14 residues. Trimming took off 6 bases at V and 4 bases at J, with 15 bases between the two ends. The germline V gene has CDR1 MNHNS and CDR2 SASEGT. The CDR3 loop is CASRRHSLGYGYTF. CDR3 sequence (DNA): TGTGCCAGCAGGCGACACAGCTTGGGCTATGGCTACACCTTC.

This chain connects TRBV28 to TRBJ2-1, with a possible D match to TRBD2 (6 bases). The V end lost 3 bases, the J end lost 8 bases, and 14 bases lay between the germline ends. The CDR3 is made up of 14 amino acids. Germline CDR1 MDHEN, CDR2 SYDVKM. The CDR3 DNA reads TGTGCCAGCAGTTTTTATAGCGGAGGGGATGAGCAGTTCTTC. Its protein product is CASSFYSGGDEQFF.

The sample holds many counts of this clonotype. The gene calls are TRBV30 and TRBJ2-4; 7 bases agree with TRBD2. This CDR3 is 15 amino acids long. Germline assignment: CDR1 GTSNPN and CDR2 SVGIG (reference sequence). The V segment lost 2 bases and the J segment 2 bases; nucleotides outside the gene matches: 6. The CDR3 bases are TGTGCCTGGAGTCTCAGGGAGGGATCCAAAAACATTCAGTACTTC. This translates into CAWSLREGSKNIQYF. Full variable domain (rest looked up from reference TRBV30 and TRBJ2-4): SQTIHQWPATLVQPVGSPLSLECTVEGTSNPNLYWYRQAAGRGLQLLFYSVGIGQISSEVPQNLSASRPQDRQFILSSKKLLLSDSGFYLCAWSLREGSKNIQYFGAGTRLSVL.

This clonotype was recorded many times. V is TRBV10-3 and J is TRBJ2-2; the D gene is possibly TRBD2 (6 bases). V dropped 6 bases and J dropped 0 bases, with 23 bases sitting between them. The germline CDR1 and CDR2 sequences are ENHRY and SYGVKD. The CDR3 is made up of 19 amino acids. The CDR3 DNA sequence: TGTGCCATCAGCCTGAGGGGTGGAGCGGGCTTAGCGAACACCGGGGAGCTGTTTTTT. It codes for CAISLRGGAGLANTGELFF.

This clonotype was counted only a few times. The genes are TRBV20-1 and TRBJ2-2, with D unresolved. In germline, CDR1 is DFQATT, CDR2 SNEGSKA (reference sequence). The CDR3 runs 15 residues. The V gene lost 0 bases and the J gene lost 2 bases, with 10 bases spanning the gap. The CDR3 loop is CSARDGRENTGELFF. The DNA of the CDR3 is TGCAGTGCTAGAGACGGCAGAGAAAACACCGGGGAGCTGTTTTTT.

This clonotype was counted only a few times. The chain carries TRBV7-6 and TRBJ2-3, with D possibly being TRBD1 or TRBD2 (6 bases each). Trimming removed 5 bases at V and 0 bases at J, with 18 bases between. Germline CDR1 SGHVS, CDR2 FNYEAQ. The CDR3 is 17 amino acids. In DNA form, the CDR3 reads TGTGCCAGCAGCCCCAACTGGGGGGCGTCTAGCACAGATACGCAGTATTTT. Amino acid sequence: CASSPNWGASSTDTQYF.

This clonotype was seen more than once but under ten times. The J gene is TRBJ2-7, the V gene TRBV12-3 or TRBV12-4; D possibly matches TRBD1 or TRBD2 (7 bases each). CDR3 length equals 13 residues. The germline V and J ends were trimmed by 5 bases and 9 bases, with 17 bases remaining between them. The DNA of the CDR3 is TGTGCCAGCAGTGATAGACAGGGAGGGTGGCAGTACTTC. Translated, it gives CASSDRQGGWQYF.

The chain couples TRBV7-6 to TRBJ2-1, with D tentatively TRBD2 (5 bases). The CDR3 is 15 amino acids. V lost 1 base and J lost 4, with 11 bases in between. From germline, CDR1 is SGHVS and CDR2 FNYEAQ. CDR3 bases: TGTGCCAGCAGCTTAGGCGGGTTGGGTTACAATGAGCAGTTCTTC. It encodes CASSLGGLGYNEQFF.

This clonotype was counted at least ten times. The CDR3 DNA follows: TGCAGTGCTAGTAACAGTCAGACAGGGGGCCGCGGTCAGCCCCAGCATTTT. Its protein is CSASNSQTGGRGQPQHF. The chain links TRBV20-1 to TRBJ1-5; 10 nucleotides match TRBD1. CDR1 and CDR2 (germline): DFQATT, SNEGSKA (reference sequence). Losses at the gene ends were 3 bases for V and 6 bases for J; bases not matched to a gene: 14. The CDR3 totals 17 residues.

CDR3 in DNA: TGCGCCAGCAGCCCCGTTCCCGGGACAGGGGACAATGAGCAGTTCTTC. Translated, it gives CASSPVPGTGDNEQFF. The chain combines TRBV4-3 with TRBJ2-1; 10 bases align to TRBD1. The CDR3 is made up of 16 amino acids. The germline gives CDR1 LGHNA, CDR2 YSLEER. J lost 5 bases, V lost 4 bases, and 8 bases had no gene match.

The chain carries TRBV28 and TRBJ2-3, with TRBD2 as a possible D gene (6 bases). V was shortened by 4 bases and J by 0 bases, with 8 bases between the two germline ends. Looked up from germline, CDR1 is MDHEN and CDR2 is SYDVKM. The CDR3 totals 14 residues. The chain's CDR3 is CASSWAGSTDTQYF. Written as DNA, the CDR3 is TGTGCCAGCAGTTGGGCGGGGAGCACAGATACGCAGTATTTT. The full variable domain, completed using reference TRBV28 and TRBJ2-3, is DVKVTQSSRYLVKRTGEKVFLECVQDMDHENMFWYRQDPGLGLRLIYFSYDVKMKEKGDIPEGYSVSREKKERFSLILESASTNQTSMYLCASSWAGSTDTQYFGPGTRLTVL.

V gene TRBV10-3 combines with J gene TRBJ2-7, with 9 bases identical to TRBD1. The CDR3 consists of 14 residues. The junction had 6 bases not matched to a gene; V was cut back by 4 bases and J by 5 bases. Per the germline V gene, CDR1 is ENHRY and CDR2 is SYGVKD. CDR3 protein: CAISGTGGTDEQYF. CDR3 bases: TGTGCCATCAGTGGCACAGGGGGCACCGACGAGCAGTACTTC.

The rearrangement uses TRBV10-3 and TRBJ2-7; 8 bases line up with TRBD1. The V gene end was trimmed by 3 bases and the J gene end by 2 bases; junction bases not matched to a gene: 3. Germline lookup yields CDR1 ENHRY and CDR2 SYGVKD. The CDR3 loop spans 14 amino acids. In nucleotides, the CDR3 is TGTGCCATCAGTGAAGGGACAGGCCCCTACGAGCAGTACTTC. Protein: CAISEGTGPYEQYF.

The chain joins TRBV5-1 to TRBJ2-5; D unclear. Germline loops: CDR1 SGHRS, CDR2 YFSETQ. The germline V and J ends were trimmed by 3 bases and 5 bases, with 14 bases remaining between them. CDR3 length equals 14 residues. The CDR3 here is CASSYSVASETQYF. The CDR3 bases are TGCGCCAGCAGCTACTCAGTAGCTTCCGAGACCCAGTACTTC.

This clonotype turned up a few times. The gene calls are TRBV20-1 and TRBJ2-7, with TRBD2 identical over 14 bases. V shed 6 bases and J 6 bases; nucleotides not matched to a gene: 10. The germline V gene encodes CDR1 DFQATT and CDR2 SNEGSKA (reference sequence). The CDR3 runs to 15 residues. The CDR3 sequence: CSATGTSGRTGEQYF. In DNA form, the CDR3 reads TGCAGTGCAACCGGGACTAGCGGGAGAACGGGCGAGCAGTACTTC.

The chain recombines TRBV5-1 with TRBJ2-5; D gene uncertain. The CDR3 covers 17 residues. CDR1 and CDR2 (germline): SGHRS, YFSETQ. The ends were cut back, 1 base at V and 2 bases at J, with 18 bases in the middle. The CDR3, as DNA: TGCGCCAGCAGCTTGAAAACTGGACCGATAAATCAAGAGACCCAGTACTTC. This translates into CASSLKTGPINQETQYF.

The chain combines TRBV28 with TRBJ1-1, with D unclear. The CDR3 has 12 residues. V was pared by 6 bases and J by 6 bases, with 11 bases between. Germline loops: CDR1 MDHEN, CDR2 SYDVKM. The CDR3 coding sequence is TGTGCCAGCAGAAACACGGGCGCTGAAGCTTTCTTT. Translating it yields CASRNTGAEAFF.

In its sample, this clonotype was seen a few times. V and J are TRBV24-1 and TRBJ1-1; D remains unclear. The V end was cut by 3 bases, the J end by 3 bases, with 7 bases between. The CDR3 contains 13 residues. Germline V CDR1 and CDR2: KGHDR, SFDVKD. CDR3 nucleotide sequence: TGTGCCACCAGTGATGAGAAGTACACTGAAGCTTTCTTT. The encoded protein is CATSDEKYTEAFF.